The source of this T cell receptor (beta chain) is a study of shared clonotypes between healthy human individuals. CD45RO-negative cells were positively selected for CCR7, leaving out terminally differentiated effector memory CD45RA+ cells. Germline-derived CDR1 and CDR2 are SGHVS and FQNEAQ. V was pared by 2 bases and J by 1 base, with 6 bases between. The CDR3 runs 13 residues. Only in-frame clones appear in the TCRdb table, and some are missing; sequencing was by immunoSEQ multiplex PCR. The table shows hundreds of thousands of clones, with 96% occurring only once. Source material: naive CD8+ T cells sorted from blood. V usage is TRBV7-8 and J usage is TRBJ2-7; D gene uncertain. This sequence was found in a woman in her 30s in good health. The CDR3 DNA reads TGTGCCAGCAGCTTAACTGAGTCCTACGAGCAGTACTTC. It translates to CASSLTESYEQYF. Combining the CDR3 with reference TRBV7-8 and TRBJ2-7 gives the whole variable domain GAGVSQSPRYKVAKRGQDVALRCDPISGHVSLFWYQQALGQGPEFLTYFQNEAQLDKSGLPSDRFFAERPEGSVSTLKIQRTQQEDSAVYLCASSLTESYEQYFGPGTRLTVT.